What follows describes a single TCR beta chain. Its specificity is unknown. This entry is derived from a study of T cell responses to AZD1222 COVID-19 vaccine. Study-wide points: Donors were largely white British and mainly female; clonal diversity was possibly underestimated.

CDR1 is SGHTA, CDR2 FQGNSA, per germline. The ends were cut back, 5 bases at V and 5 bases at J, with 15 bases in the middle. The CDR3 runs to 14 residues. The table came from immunoSEQ multiplex PCR; TCRdb's copy has only in-frame clones and leaves some out. The table includes some 120,000 clones, 87% detected once. This TCR was sampled from an adult in good health. This sequence joins TRBV7-2 and TRBJ2-5; D might be TRBD2 (7 bases). The source was peripheral blood, collected on day 0 of AZD1222 vaccination. Written as DNA, the CDR3 is TGTGCCAGCAGCCTGGGGACGGGGGGCGAGACCCAGTACTTC. Amino acid sequence: CASSLGTGGETQYF.